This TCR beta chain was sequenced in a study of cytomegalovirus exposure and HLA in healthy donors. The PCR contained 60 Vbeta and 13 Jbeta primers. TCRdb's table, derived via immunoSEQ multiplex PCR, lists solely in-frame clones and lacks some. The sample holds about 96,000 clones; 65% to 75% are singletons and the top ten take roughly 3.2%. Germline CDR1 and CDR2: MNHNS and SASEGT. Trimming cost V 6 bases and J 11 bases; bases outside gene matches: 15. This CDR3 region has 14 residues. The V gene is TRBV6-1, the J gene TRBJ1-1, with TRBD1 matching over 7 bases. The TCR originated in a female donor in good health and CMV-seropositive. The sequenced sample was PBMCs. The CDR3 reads CASSDGQDVNTAFF. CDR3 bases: TGTGCCAGCAGCGATGGACAGGATGTCAACACGGCTTTCTTT.